The 27 T cell receptor beta chains listed next were all sequenced from one sample in a study of CD8 T cells in ankylosing spondylitis. TCRdb re-derived calls from the 5' RACE reads in MiXCR, one entry per CDR3 protein. The sample yields hundreds of thousands of distinct CDR3 sequences, over 9.5% seen once. Sequencing used blood, either unsorted or a sorted T cell fraction (not recorded which). These receptors all come from a male donor with ankylosing spondylitis or in good health (not recorded which).

This clonotype was found a few times. The V and J genes are TRBV3-1 and TRBJ1-3; D is unresolved. The V gene's germline CDR1 is LGHDT and CDR2 YNNKEL (reference sequence). Between the trimmed V and J ends, which lost 4 bases and 2 bases, there was a span of 3 bases. This CDR3 comprises 12 residues. The CDR3 loop is CASSRAGNTIYF. As DNA, the CDR3 is TGTGCCAGCAGCCGTGCTGGAAACACCATATATTTT. The whole variable domain, filled in from reference TRBV3-1 and TRBJ1-3, reads DTAVSQTPKYLVTQMGNDKSIKCEQNLGHDTMYWYKQDSKKFLKIMFSYNNKELIINETVPNRFSPKSPDKAHLNLHINSLELGDSAVYFCASSRAGNTIYFGEGSWLTVV.

There are many counts of this clonotype. The rearrangement joins TRBV12-3 or TRBV12-4 to TRBJ1-6; D unclear. V was shortened by 3 bases and J by 7 bases, with 10 bases between the two germline ends. CDR3 length equals 14 residues. The CDR3 loop reads CASSLELVNSPLHF. CDR3 coding DNA: TGTGCCAGCAGTTTGGAACTTGTGAATTCACCCCTCCACTTT.

This clonotype was counted ten times or more. The chain has TRBV7-2 and TRBJ2-1; D remains ambiguous. Trimming removed 5 bases from V and 8 bases from J, with 7 bases in between. Germline V gene data show CDR1 as SGHTA and CDR2 as FQGNSA. The CDR3 has 11 amino acids. The CDR3 loop reads CASSRSHEQFF. CDR3 DNA: TGTGCCAGCAGCCGTTCCCATGAGCAGTTCTTC. Full variable domain (outside the CDR3, taken from reference TRBV7-2 and TRBJ2-1): GAGVSQSPSNKVTEKGKDVELRCDPISGHTALYWYRQSLGQGLEFLIYFQGNSAPDKSGLPSDRFSAERTGGSVSTLTIQRTQQEDSAVYLCASSRSHEQFFGPGTRLTVL.

In its sample, this clonotype was seen many times. The chain recombines TRBV7-9 with TRBJ2-5; D may be TRBD1 or TRBD2 (6 bases each). In germline, CDR1 is SEHNR, CDR2 FQNEAQ (reference sequence). The ends were cut back, 3 bases at V and 2 bases at J, with 13 bases in the middle. This CDR3 is built from 15 residues. CDR3 DNA sequence: TGTGCCAGCAGCTTTTTAGGGGGGCTTCAAGAGACCCAGTACTTC. This sequence encodes CASSFLGGLQETQYF.

This clonotype was found once. V gene TRBV7-3 combines with J gene TRBJ2-7; no definite D call. Trimming removed 3 bases at V and 0 bases at J, with 9 bases between. The CDR3 covers 14 residues. CDR1 is SGHTA, CDR2 FQGTGA, per germline. DNA for the CDR3: TGTGCCAGCAGCTTGGATGGGTACTCCTACGAGCAGTACTTC. It specifies CASSLDGYSYEQYF.

With respect to this clonotype: A much larger clone differs from this one at a single base, so this may be a read error. The chain has TRBV12-3 or TRBV12-4 and TRBJ1-3; 8 bases line up with TRBD1. The ends lost 6 bases at V and 0 bases at J; junction bases unmatched: 7. This CDR3 comprises 16 residues. CDR3 nucleotides: TGTGCCAGCAGCCGGACAGGGTGCAACTCTGGAAACACCATATATTTT. Translation gives CASSRTGCNSGNTIYF.

The rearrangement links TRBV28 to TRBJ1-1; tentatively, D is TRBD1 (5 bases). The CDR3 covers 16 residues. V was clipped by 3 bases and J by 4 bases, with 18 bases between them. CDR1 and CDR2 (germline): MDHEN, SYDVKM. The chain's CDR3 is CASSFIFRGVGTEAFF. The CDR3 DNA follows: TGTGCCAGCAGTTTTATATTTAGGGGTGTAGGCACTGAAGCTTTCTTT. Together with reference TRBV28 and TRBJ1-1, the CDR3 gives the full variable domain: DVKVTQSSRYLVKRTGEKVFLECVQDMDHENMFWYRQDPGLGLRLIYFSYDVKMKEKGDIPEGYSVSREKKERFSLILESASTNQTSMYLCASSFIFRGVGTEAFFGQGTRLTVV.

In this sample, this clonotype turned up many times. The chain couples TRBV5-1 to TRBJ1-1, with 10 bases aligning to TRBD1. The CDR3 covers 14 residues. Germline V gives CDR1 SGHRS, CDR2 YFSETQ. With V trimmed by 7 bases and J by 7 bases, 10 bases remained unmatched. CDR3 nucleotide sequence: TGCGCCAGCCGTGAGGGGACAGGGGTTGGTGAAGCTTTCTTT. Its protein product is CASREGTGVGEAFF.

This clonotype was counted many times. The chain has TRBV5-1 and TRBJ1-4; D is possibly TRBD1 (6 bases). The germline CDR1 and CDR2 sequences are SGHRS and YFSETQ. There are 14 residues in the CDR3. Trimming took 1 base from V and 8 from J, leaving 12 bases between them. Written as DNA, the CDR3 is TGCGCCAGCAGCTTGAAACAGGGAGGGGAAAAACTGTTTTTT. As protein: CASSLKQGGEKLFF.

The V and J genes are TRBV30 and TRBJ2-5, with a possible D match to TRBD2 (6 bases). Germline assignment: CDR1 GTSNPN and CDR2 SVGIG (reference sequence). This CDR3 contains 15 residues. Trimming took off 3 bases at V and 1 base at J, with 15 bases between the two ends. In DNA form, the CDR3 reads TGTGCCTGGAGCTACGGGGGACGGTCCCAAGAGACCCAGTACTTC. Translating it yields CAWSYGGRSQETQYF.

Many counts were recorded for this clonotype. The V and J genes are TRBV30 and TRBJ1-1; D is undetermined. Trimming stripped 0 bases from V and 0 bases from J, with 8 bases between. Per the germline V gene, CDR1 is GTSNPN and CDR2 is SVGIG (reference sequence). The CDR3 is made up of 14 amino acids. The CDR3 protein is CAWSVVGMNTEAFF. For the CDR3, the DNA is TGTGCCTGGAGTGTGGTAGGGATGAACACTGAAGCTTTCTTT.

This clonotype was observed many times. The junction differs from germline at one of its ends, possibly a read error. V gene TRBV5-1 combines with J gene TRBJ1-4; no firm D call. The length of the CDR3 is 14 residues. The V gene's germline CDR1 is SGHRS and CDR2 YFSETQ. CDR3 region: CASSLVGTNEKLFF. Written as DNA, the CDR3 is TGTGCCAGCAGCTTAGTCGGGACTAATGAAAAACTGTTTTTT.

This clonotype was recorded a few times. V is TRBV10-3 and J is TRBJ1-1; 10 nucleotides agree with TRBD1. Trimming took 10 bases from V and 3 from J; bases not matched to a gene: 5. The CDR3 is made up of 13 amino acids. The germline V gene has CDR1 ENHRY and CDR2 SYGVKD. CDR3: CATLGQGHTEAFF. The CDR3 DNA reads TGTGCCACCCTGGGACAGGGGCACACTGAAGCTTTCTTT.

The V call is TRBV24-1, the J call TRBJ2-1; 8 nucleotides agree with TRBD1. The CDR3 length is 14 residues. The junction had 6 bases not matched to a gene; V was cut back by 4 bases and J by 8 bases. CDR1 and CDR2 (germline): KGHDR, SFDVKD. CDR3 loop: CATSDPGQGYEQFF. DNA for the CDR3: TGTGCCACCAGTGACCCAGGACAGGGCTATGAGCAGTTCTTC.

There are a few counts of this clonotype. The chain couples TRBV7-9 to TRBJ2-1; 9 positions agree with TRBD2. The V gene end was trimmed by 0 bases and the J gene end by 10 bases; junction bases not matched to a gene: 13. The CDR3 has 17 amino acids. Germline assignment: CDR1 SEHNR and CDR2 FQNEAQ (reference sequence). The CDR3 is CASSLALSGGPHREQFF. CDR3 coding DNA: TGTGCCAGCAGCTTAGCTCTCAGCGGGGGGCCCCATCGGGAGCAGTTCTTC.

Regarding this clonotype: A much larger clone differs from this one at a single base, so this may be a read error. The chain employs TRBV11-1 and TRBJ2-1; possibly TRBD2 for D (7 bases). Trimming removed 5 bases at V and 2 bases at J, with 22 bases between. Germline CDR1 reads SGHAT; CDR2 reads FQDESV (reference sequence). CDR3 length equals 18 residues. DNA for the CDR3: TGTGCCAGCAGCCCCGGACTAGGGGGGGCAATGGCCTACAATGAGCAGTTCTTC. This codes for CASSPGLGGAMAYNEQFF.

This clonotype was counted at least ten times. The chain carries TRBV5-1 and TRBJ1-1; TRBD1 might be the D (6 bases). CDR1 and CDR2 from the germline V gene are SGHRS and YFSETQ. This CDR3 is built from 14 residues. Deletions cut 3 bases from V and 1 base from J, with 10 bases between. This CDR3 reads CASSWGTTNTEAFF. The CDR3 region has the DNA TGCGCCAGCAGCTGGGGGACAACGAACACTGAAGCTTTCTTT.

This clonotype was counted ten times or more. The chain recombines TRBV3-1 with TRBJ2-3; no definite D call. This CDR3 comprises 12 residues. The V gene's germline CDR1 is LGHDT and CDR2 YNNKEL (reference sequence). V lost 1 base and J 7 bases, leaving 6 bases between the germline ends. The CDR3 region is CASSQGIHTQYF. The DNA for the CDR3 is TGTGCCAGCAGCCAAGGTATCCATACGCAGTATTTT.

This clonotype was counted ten times or more. J is TRBJ1-2 and V is TRBV27, with D unclear. The CDR3 contains 15 residues. The V end lost 4 bases, the J end lost 2 bases, and 14 bases lay between the germline ends. The germline CDR1 and CDR2 sequences are MNHEY and SMNVEV (reference sequence). The CDR3 nucleotides are TGTGCCAGCAGTTCCGGGGATGCTCGGAACTATGGCTACACCTTC. Its translation is CASSSGDARNYGYTF.

The V gene is TRBV11-2, the J gene TRBJ2-6; 14 bases line up with TRBD2. The J segment lost 0 bases and the V segment lost 5 bases, leaving 6 bases of the junction unmatched. The CDR3 consists of 19 residues. Germline loops: CDR1 SGHAT, CDR2 FQNNGV. The CDR3 DNA reads as TGTGCCAGCAGCCCGGGACTAGCGGGGGCCCACTCTGGGGCCAACGTCCTGACTTTC. Its translation is CASSPGLAGAHSGANVLTF.

This chain uses TRBV2 with TRBJ1-4, with a possible D match to TRBD1 (5 bases). Germline-derived CDR1 and CDR2 are SNHLY and FYNNEI. The CDR3 length is 15 residues. V gave up 2 bases and J gave up 7 bases, with 14 bases separating them. This CDR3 is CASSEHQGEVEKLFF. CDR3 coding DNA: TGTGCCAGCAGTGAACACCAGGGCGAGGTTGAAAAACTGTTTTTT.

The J gene is TRBJ2-3, the V gene TRBV6-5; no reliable D call. The CDR3 is made up of 13 amino acids. The V gene lost 2 bases and the J gene lost 6 bases, with 9 bases spanning the gap. CDR1 is MNHEY and CDR2 is SVGAGI in the germline V gene. This CDR3 is CASSYRAADTQYF. CDR3 nucleotide sequence: TGTGCCAGCAGTTACCGGGCAGCCGATACGCAGTATTTT.

The sample holds a few counts of this clonotype. The chain employs TRBV12-3 or TRBV12-4 and TRBJ2-5, with 7 bases lining up with TRBD1. J lost 8 bases, V lost 3 bases, and 9 bases had no gene match. The CDR3 has 14 residues. CDR3 amino acids: CASSLQGVGITQYF. The CDR3 nucleotides read TGTGCCAGCAGTTTGCAGGGGGTCGGGATCACCCAGTACTTC.

Details on this clonotype: One end of the junction does not line up with germline, which may come from a read error. The V call is TRBV20-1, the J call TRBJ1-1, with D hard to call. The germline CDR1 and CDR2 sequences are DFQATT and SNEGSKA (reference sequence). This CDR3 contains 11 residues. CDR3 nucleotides: TGCAGTGCTAGAAAGGGAGGAAAAGCTCTCTTT. It yields the protein CSARKGGKALF.

This clonotype appeared many times. The chain combines TRBV20-1 with TRBJ2-2; weak D call: TRBD1 (6 bases). Germline loops: CDR1 DFQATT, CDR2 SNEGSKA (reference sequence). V lost 5 bases to trimming and J lost 2 bases, with 18 bases between them. CDR3 length: 16 residues. The CDR3 DNA sequence: TGCAGTGCTGGGGACACAGGGTCCGTAAACACCGGGGAGCTGTTTTTT. Its protein product is CSAGDTGSVNTGELFF.

This clonotype was detected ten times or more. CDR3 coding DNA: TGTGCCAGCAGTCAAATCGGGTTAGCAGAGACCCAGTACTTC. This gives the protein CASSQIGLAETQYF. The J gene is TRBJ2-5, the V gene TRBV12-3 or TRBV12-4; D gene uncertain. This CDR3 has 14 residues. V was trimmed by 5 bases and J by 4 bases, leaving 14 bases between them.

This clonotype was observed a handful of times. The chain recombines TRBV11-2 with TRBJ1-1; 7 bases are shared with TRBD1. Per germline, CDR1 SGHAT and CDR2 FQNNGV. V lost 2 bases and J lost 5; bases outside the gene matches: 5. This CDR3 region has 14 residues. CDR3 protein: CASSLNYRGTEAFF. The CDR3 DNA reads TGTGCCAGCAGCTTAAACTACAGGGGAACTGAAGCTTTCTTT.